This TCR beta chain stems from a study of cytomegalovirus exposure and HLA in healthy donors. General study results and limits: A prior analysis recorded that most TCR beta V segments were productive about 87% or about 30% of the time. In a later analysis, common viral pathogens appeared linked to several of the most significant clusters. There was a cluster of highly shared sequence variants that was likely a sequencing artifact. Immune exposure was documented only through CMV serostatus.

V dropped 5 bases and J dropped 8; count of bases not matched to a gene: 14. This CDR3 contains 17 residues. Looked up from germline, CDR1 is MNHEY and CDR2 is SMNVEV (reference sequence). 60 Vbeta and 13 Jbeta primers were used in PCR. Libraries were prepared by immunoSEQ multiplex PCR; TCRdb keeps only in-frame clonotypes and omits some of them. Found here are about 160,000 clones, around 88% of them singletons; the top ten hold about 0.85%. A word on this clone: Its cognate antigen is unknown.

The receptor was derived from a young woman in good health and CMV-seronegative. V gene TRBV27 combines with J gene TRBJ2-1, with TRBD2 matching over 11 bases. Sequencing used PBMCs. This CDR3 reads CASSLLAGGGFNHEQFF. The DNA for the CDR3 is TGTGCCAGCAGTCTATTAGCGGGAGGGGGTTTTAACCATGAGCAGTTCTTC.